This T cell receptor beta chain appears in the sequencing data of a study of T cell changes during pregnancy in multiple sclerosis. Between the trimmed V and J ends, which lost 3 bases and 10 bases, there was a span of 13 bases. This CDR3 is 13 amino acids long. CDR1 is MDHEN, CDR2 SYDVKM, per germline. Profiling relied on immunoSEQ multiplex PCR, and the TCRdb table lists in-frame clones only, not all of them. The table has some 120,000 clones, roughly 96% seen once. The material sequenced was peripheral blood, taken after pregnancy. J is TRBJ2-1 and V is TRBV28; D gene unclear. The TCR sequence derives from a female donor with multiple sclerosis, enrolled in a pregnancy study. In DNA form, the CDR3 reads TGTGCCAGCAGTTTGCTCCCTAGGCACGAGCAGTTCTTC. It specifies CASSLLPRHEQFF.